This T cell receptor (beta chain) was identified in a study of regulatory T cells in long-lasting Graves disease. The wider study: Graves' patients, newly diagnosed, had taken antithyroid drugs under 3 months. General study results and limits: Persistent disease preferred TRBV28, TRBJ1-2 and TRBJ2-5; new disease, TRBV20-1 and TRBJ2-1.

This clonotype showed up many times. Its target is not known. Germline values: CDR1 SGHAT, CDR2 FQNNGV. Trimming pared 0 bases from V and 14 bases from J, leaving 15 bases between. This CDR3 is 13 amino acids long. The time point: newly diagnosed GD, antithyroid drugs for less than 3 months. RNA from PBMCs was the source of the TCR library. In building TCR beta libraries, iRepertoire HTBI primers were used together with Arm-PCR of CDR3 regions. TCRdb passed the multiplex PCR reads through MiXCR, listing each CDR3 protein once. Of more than 450,000 distinct CDR3 sequences in the sample, around 13% were seen once. The same specimen was also included in a second study, on T cells in Graves' hyperthyroidism and ophthalmopathy. This second study notes: First-round RT-PCR targeting the TCR CDR3 was performed with the HTBI primer set.

The source of this sequence is a woman in her thirties with Graves disease. The specimen was peripheral blood mononuclear cells (PBMCs), collected at new diagnosis, from a patient treated with antithyroid drugs. This rearrangement joins TRBV11-2 to TRBJ2-3, with no clear D. The CDR3 DNA follows: TGTGCCAGCAGCTTAGAACCAGGTACCAAGTGGTATTTT. It specifies CASSLEPGTKWYF. Based on the CDR3 plus reference TRBV11-2 and TRBJ2-3, the full variable domain is EAGVAQSPRYKIIEKRQSVAFWCNPISGHATLYWYQQILGQGPKLLIQFQNNGVVDDSQLPKDRFSAERLKGVDSTLKIQPAKLEDSAVYLCASSLEPGTKWYFGPGTRLTVL.